The present T cell receptor (beta chain) was sequenced within a study of shared clonotypes between healthy human individuals. Study conclusions and caveats: The study's rarefaction showed incomplete sorted-subset sequencing despite large depth.

On this clone itself: Its antigen is not known.

The assay was immunoSEQ multiplex PCR, and TCRdb's table has in-frame clones only and misses some. The repertoire consists of roughly 400,000 clones, with 95% to 97% occurring once and the leading ten covering around 0.29%. Source material: memory CD8+ T cells sorted from blood. Indicated subset: CD45RO+ cells pooled with CCR7-negative TemRA cells. This clonotype was obtained from a man aged 25-45 years in good health.

CDR3 sequence reads: CASSIQDSYEQYF. The CDR3, as DNA: TGTGCCAGTAGTATCCAAGATTCCTACGAGCAGTACTTC. This chain connects TRBV19 to TRBJ2-7; D unclear. This CDR3 has 13 amino acids. Between the trimmed V and J ends, which lost 3 bases and 1 base, there was a span of 7 bases. CDR1 is LNHDA, CDR2 SQIVND, per germline (reference sequence).